What follows are 32 T cell receptor beta chains derived from one specimen sequenced in a study of T-cell memory formation after mild COVID-19. Each CDR3 protein gets one entry after TCRdb re-called the 5' RACE reads with MiXCR. The profile shows about 470,000 distinct CDR3 sequences, around a quarter of them singletons. The specimen sequenced was PBMCs or a T cell subset sorted from them (not recorded which). These receptors were collected from an adult woman who had mild COVID-19 (a few samples of this study predate the infection). Cell type and time point are not known.

This clonotype has only one observation. CDR3 protein: CASSFGVPVTYEQYF. DNA of the CDR3: TGTGCCAGCAGCTTCGGGGTCCCAGTCACCTACGAGCAGTACTTC. The chain uses TRBV11-3 and TRBJ2-7; possible D gene TRBD2, 5 bases. The germline gives CDR1 SGHNT, CDR2 YENEEA. Trimming stripped 3 bases from V and 2 bases from J, with 14 bases between. CDR3 length equals 15 residues.

The chain employs TRBV19 and TRBJ1-3; D possibly corresponds to TRBD1 (5 bases). The CDR3 runs to 13 residues. Trimming left V 9 bases short and J 4 bases short, with 13 bases between. Germline lookup yields CDR1 LNHDA and CDR2 SQIVND (reference sequence). The CDR3 DNA is TGTGCCAGCTCCCGGGACGCAGGAAACACCATATATTTT. The encoded protein is CASSRDAGNTIYF.

The chain has TRBV12-3 or TRBV12-4 and TRBJ2-2; 7 nucleotides match TRBD2. V shed 1 base and J 5 bases; nucleotides not matched to a gene: 10. This CDR3 spans 17 amino acids. The CDR3 nucleotides read TGTGCCAGCAGTTTAGAACGCGCGGGAGTACGGACCGGGGAGCTGTTTTTT. This translates into CASSLERAGVRTGELFF.

This clonotype was seen only a few times. This chain connects TRBV20-1 to TRBJ2-5, with TRBD2 matching over 14 bases. The J segment lost 4 bases and the V segment lost 0 bases, leaving 4 bases of the junction unmatched. The CDR3 extends over 16 amino acids. Germline loops: CDR1 DFQATT, CDR2 SNEGSKA (reference sequence). CDR3 nucleotide sequence: TGCAGTGCTAGAGAACCGGGACTAGCGGGAGTAGAGACCCAGTACTTC. This translates into CSAREPGLAGVETQYF.

This clonotype was counted between two and nine times. V and J are TRBV2 and TRBJ2-5, with 10 bases aligning to TRBD1. Germline assignment: CDR1 SNHLY and CDR2 FYNNEI. With 6 bases clipped from V and 4 bases from J, the junction kept 5 bases outside the gene matches. The CDR3 runs to 14 residues. CDR3 protein: CASSAWTGGETQYF. In nucleotides, the CDR3 is TGTGCCAGCAGCGCCTGGACAGGGGGAGAGACCCAGTACTTC. Supplemented by reference TRBV2 and TRBJ2-5, the full variable domain reads EPEVTQTPSHQVTQMGQEVILRCVPISNHLYFYWYRQILGQKVEFLVSFYNNEISEKSEIFDDQFSVERPDGSNFTLKIRSTKLEDSAMYFCASSAWTGGETQYFGPGTRLLVL.

The sample holds a few counts of this clonotype. The chain employs TRBV5-4 and TRBJ2-6; D unresolved. CDR3 length: 15 residues. V was clipped by 0 bases and J by 0 bases, with 4 bases between them. Germline CDR1 is SGHNT and CDR2 is YYREEE (reference sequence). The CDR3: CASSLDASGANVLTF. In DNA, the CDR3 is TGTGCCAGCAGCTTGGATGCCTCTGGGGCCAACGTCCTGACTTTC.

The J gene is TRBJ2-1, the V gene TRBV6-6; D perhaps matches TRBD2 (6 bases). The CDR3 totals 12 residues. Germline CDR1 MNHNY, CDR2 SVGAGI (reference sequence). Deletions cut 8 bases from V and 7 bases from J, with 12 bases between. The CDR3 DNA sequence: TGTGCCAGCGGGGGGACGGAGAATGAGCAGTTCTTC. Residues: CASGGTENEQFF.

A few counts support this clonotype. The chain has TRBV2 and TRBJ1-5; 7 bases are shared with TRBD1. The CDR3 sequence is 15 residues long. Germline CDR1 and CDR2: SNHLY and FYNNEI. Germline trimming cut 5 bases from V and 0 bases from J; bases unmatched to any gene: 4. The CDR3 region is CASSQQGPSNQPQHF. The CDR3 nucleotides are TGTGCCAGCAGTCAACAGGGGCCTAGCAATCAGCCCCAGCATTTT.

This clonotype was counted between two and nine times. The V call is TRBV12-3 or TRBV12-4, the J call TRBJ2-5; D may be TRBD1 (6 bases). The V gene lost 4 bases and the J gene lost 5 bases, with 20 bases spanning the gap. CDR3 length equals 16 residues. CDR3 protein: CASSSTRTDLGETQYF. The CDR3, as DNA: TGTGCCAGCAGTTCCACCCGGACAGATCTAGGGGAGACCCAGTACTTC.

This clonotype came up a few times. V usage is TRBV12-3 or TRBV12-4 and J usage is TRBJ2-1, with 8 bases matching TRBD1. The V gene end was trimmed by 6 bases and the J gene end by 2 bases; junction bases not matched to a gene: 9. The CDR3 loop spans 16 amino acids. DNA for the CDR3: TGTGCCAGCAGCTATCAGGGGGCCCTTACCTACAATGAGCAGTTCTTC. As protein: CASSYQGALTYNEQFF.

This clonotype was seen once. The chain couples TRBV7-2 to TRBJ2-1, with TRBD2 identical over 9 bases. The V segment lost 2 bases and the J segment 7 bases; nucleotides outside the gene matches: 3. Germline V gene lookup returns CDR1 SGHTA and CDR2 FQGNSA. The CDR3 runs to 14 residues. The CDR3, as DNA: TGTGCCAGCAGCTTAAGACTAGCGGCTAATGAGCAGTTCTTC. It yields the protein CASSLRLAANEQFF.

DNA of the CDR3: TGTGCCATCATTCCCCAACAGGGCCCTCCGAGCGAGCAGTACTTC. Amino acids: CAIIPQQGPPSEQYF. The chain links TRBV10-3 to TRBJ2-7; D may be TRBD1 (6 bases). Deletions cut 7 bases from V and 6 bases from J, with 22 bases between. CDR3 size: 15 residues. Germline V CDR1 and CDR2: ENHRY, SYGVKD.

CDR3 DNA sequence: TGTGCTAGTGGTCCCGGGACAGGGAGTAACTACGAGCAGTACTTC. The encoded protein is CASGPGTGSNYEQYF. V usage is TRBV12-5 and J usage is TRBJ2-7; TRBD1 aligns across 9 bases. Germline-derived CDR1 and CDR2 are LGHNT and FRNRAP. The V and J ends lost 5 bases and 3 bases, in that order; junction bases with no gene match: 8. The CDR3 extends over 15 amino acids.

In this sample, this clonotype turned up many times. J is TRBJ2-3 and V is TRBV12-3 or TRBV12-4, with 7 bases matching TRBD2. The CDR3 length is 15 residues. The ends lost 2 bases at V and 5 bases at J; junction bases unmatched: 7. CDR3 nucleotides: TGTGCCAGCAGTTTACCTCGACTAGCTGAAGATACGCAGTATTTT. This translates into CASSLPRLAEDTQYF.

The chain couples TRBV25-1 to TRBJ1-3; possibly TRBD1 for D (6 bases). The CDR3 loop spans 13 amino acids. V was shortened by 4 bases and J by 4 bases, with 8 bases between the two germline ends. The germline V gene has CDR1 MGHDK and CDR2 SYGVNS. The CDR3 spells CASSGGHGNTIYF. DNA for the CDR3: TGTGCCAGCAGTGGGGGACACGGAAACACCATATATTTT.

The chain carries TRBV7-9 and TRBJ1-1; the match to TRBD1 covers 7 bases. Trimming at V came to 5 bases and at J to 1 base, leaving 7 bases not matched to a gene. The CDR3 spans 15 residues. Germline V gene data show CDR1 as SEHNR and CDR2 as FQNEAQ (reference sequence). CDR3 nucleotides: TGTGCCAGCAGCGTACGACAGGGAGGGAACACTGAAGCTTTCTTT. Translating gives CASSVRQGGNTEAFF.

The CDR3 here is CSARQLNYGYTF. CDR3 sequence (DNA): TGCAGTGCTCGACAGCTTAACTATGGCTACACCTTC. This chain links TRBV20-1 with TRBJ1-2; TRBD1 is a possible D gene (5 bases). The germline V and J ends were trimmed by 5 bases and 1 base, with 8 bases remaining between them. The germline CDR1 and CDR2 sequences are DFQATT and SNEGSKA (reference sequence). The CDR3 runs 12 residues.

This clonotype was observed a handful of times. CDR3 region: CASSSDIHEQYF. CDR3 nucleotides: TGCGCCAGCAGCTCTGACATCCACGAGCAGTACTTC. The chain has TRBV5-1 and TRBJ2-7; no clear D gene. Trimming took 3 bases from V and 5 from J, leaving 9 bases between them. The germline CDR1 and CDR2 sequences are SGHRS and YFSETQ. This CDR3 has 12 amino acids. The variable domain in full, with the rest retrieved from reference TRBV5-1 and TRBJ2-7, is KAGVTQTPRYLIKTRGQQVTLSCSPISGHRSVSWYQQTPGQGLQFLFEYFSETQRNKGNFPGRFSGRQFSNSRSEMNVSTLELGDSALYLCASSSDIHEQYFGPGTRLTVT.

The rearrangement links TRBV2 to TRBJ2-5; 8 positions match TRBD2. V was clipped by 8 bases and J by 4 bases; unmatched bases: 9. The CDR3 covers 14 residues. The germline gives CDR1 SNHLY, CDR2 FYNNEI. The CDR3 reads CASRPLAGLETQYF. For the CDR3, the DNA is TGTGCCAGCCGTCCCCTAGCGGGTCTAGAGACCCAGTACTTC.

This clonotype was picked up a small number of times. The chain is built from TRBV28 and TRBJ1-3; no firm D call. With 6 bases removed from V and 4 bases from J, the gap between germline ends came to 10 bases. The CDR3 is 13 amino acids. Germline CDR1 and CDR2: MDHEN and SYDVKM. This chain's CDR3 is CASRQQTGNTIYF. The CDR3 bases are TGTGCCAGCAGACAACAGACCGGAAACACCATATATTTT.

This chain links TRBV24-1 with TRBJ2-1; 7 nucleotides agree with TRBD2. Germline loops: CDR1 KGHDR, CDR2 SFDVKD. This CDR3 region has 16 residues. Trimming removed 7 bases from V and 8 bases from J; junction bases left unmatched: 16. The CDR3 region is CATSRGAGPGYYEQFF. The CDR3 nucleotides read TGTGCCACCAGCCGCGGAGCGGGGCCCGGGTATTATGAGCAGTTCTTC.

This clonotype occurred a few times. The chain combines TRBV7-8 with TRBJ2-7; tentative D call: TRBD1 (6 bases). The length of the CDR3 is 13 residues. CDR1 is SGHVS, CDR2 FQNEAQ, per germline. The ends were cut back, 5 bases at V and 6 bases at J, with 14 bases in the middle. CDR3 coding DNA: TGTGCCAGCAGCACGAGACAGGCTCGCGAGCAGTACTTC. It yields the protein CASSTRQAREQYF.

This clonotype has only a few counts. This sequence joins TRBV7-9 and TRBJ2-6, with no clear D. Trimming stripped 6 bases from V and 0 bases from J, with 15 bases between. The CDR3 spans 17 residues. The germline gives CDR1 SEHNR, CDR2 FQNEAQ (reference sequence). The CDR3 DNA reads as TGTGCCAGCAGTTTGGACGGAACCATCTCTGGGGCCAACGTCCTGACTTTC. It yields the protein CASSLDGTISGANVLTF.

V gene TRBV29-1 combines with J gene TRBJ2-3, with D hard to call. Trimming removed 4 bases at V and 2 bases at J, with 16 bases between. The CDR3 has 15 residues. From germline, CDR1 is SQVTM and CDR2 ANQGSEA. The CDR3 DNA follows: TGCAGCGTTGTGAGTTGGGGATCCCTCACAGATACGCAGTATTTT. This codes for CSVVSWGSLTDTQYF.

This clonotype was detected a few times. This chain connects TRBV20-1 to TRBJ2-1; 11 positions match TRBD2. This CDR3 is built from 15 residues. The germline CDR1 and CDR2 sequences are DFQATT and SNEGSKA (reference sequence). The V segment lost 2 bases and the J segment 4 bases; nucleotides outside the gene matches: 4. The CDR3 loop reads CSARSLAGGYNEQFF. DNA for the CDR3: TGCAGTGCTAGAAGCCTAGCGGGAGGATACAATGAGCAGTTCTTC.

This clonotype was detected a few times. This sequence joins TRBV20-1 and TRBJ1-5; TRBD1 is a possible D gene (6 bases). V was clipped by 2 bases and J by 7 bases, with 12 bases between them. The germline V gene has CDR1 DFQATT and CDR2 SNEGSKA (reference sequence). The CDR3 spans 13 residues. The CDR3 loop reads CSARPGAGQPQHF. CDR3 DNA: TGCAGTGCTAGACCAGGGGCCGGCCAGCCCCAGCATTTT.

This clonotype appeared a few times. V gene TRBV9 combines with J gene TRBJ2-2; D is uncertain. The CDR3 runs to 17 residues. Germline lookup yields CDR1 SGDLS and CDR2 YYNGEE. V lost 1 base, J lost 0 bases, and 13 bases lay in between. The chain's CDR3 is CASSVTRRAANTGELFF. The DNA for the CDR3 is TGTGCCAGCAGCGTAACCCGCCGGGCAGCGAACACCGGGGAGCTGTTTTTT.

In this sample, this clonotype turned up a few times. The genes are TRBV11-2 and TRBJ2-5, with 12 bases that match TRBD2. The V gene's germline CDR1 is SGHAT and CDR2 FQNNGV. V lost 4 bases to trimming and J lost 4 bases; unmatched junction nucleotides: 13. The CDR3 loop spans 18 amino acids. The CDR3 protein is CASSSPVTSGRLRETQYF. The DNA of the CDR3 is TGTGCCAGCAGCTCCCCCGTGACTAGCGGGAGACTCCGAGAGACCCAGTACTTC.

The gene calls are TRBV28 and TRBJ2-6, with 9 bases that match TRBD1. The V segment lost 5 bases and the J segment 1 base; nucleotides outside the gene matches: 3. Germline values: CDR1 MDHEN, CDR2 SYDVKM. The CDR3 has 16 amino acids. CDR3 protein: CASSGTGFSGANVLTF. The CDR3 DNA reads as TGTGCCAGCAGTGGGACAGGGTTTTCTGGGGCCAACGTCCTGACTTTC.

V and J are TRBV5-1 and TRBJ2-3, with TRBD1 matching 8 bases. V lost 2 bases, J lost 4 bases, and 9 bases stayed unmatched. The CDR3 loop spans 16 amino acids. Germline V lookup: CDR1 SGHRS, CDR2 YFSETQ. The CDR3 bases are TGCGCCAGCAGCTTTACGCCAGGGGGACAGGCAGATACGCAGTATTTT. Residues: CASSFTPGGQADTQYF.

In its sample, this clonotype was seen a few times. The J gene is TRBJ2-7, the V gene TRBV12-3 or TRBV12-4; no clear D gene. This CDR3 contains 13 residues. The V gene lost 2 bases and the J gene lost 2 bases, with 7 bases spanning the gap. The CDR3 sequence is CASSLRATYEQYF. The CDR3 DNA is TGTGCCAGCAGTTTAAGGGCAACCTACGAGCAGTACTTC.

The chain is built from TRBV7-8 and TRBJ2-1; no clear D gene. Germline values: CDR1 SGHVS, CDR2 FQNEAQ. V lost 3 bases and J lost 5, with 11 bases in between. CDR3 length: 14 residues. In DNA form, the CDR3 reads TGTGCCAGCAGCTTTATTATAGGGAACAATGAGCAGTTCTTC. Translating it yields CASSFIIGNNEQFF.